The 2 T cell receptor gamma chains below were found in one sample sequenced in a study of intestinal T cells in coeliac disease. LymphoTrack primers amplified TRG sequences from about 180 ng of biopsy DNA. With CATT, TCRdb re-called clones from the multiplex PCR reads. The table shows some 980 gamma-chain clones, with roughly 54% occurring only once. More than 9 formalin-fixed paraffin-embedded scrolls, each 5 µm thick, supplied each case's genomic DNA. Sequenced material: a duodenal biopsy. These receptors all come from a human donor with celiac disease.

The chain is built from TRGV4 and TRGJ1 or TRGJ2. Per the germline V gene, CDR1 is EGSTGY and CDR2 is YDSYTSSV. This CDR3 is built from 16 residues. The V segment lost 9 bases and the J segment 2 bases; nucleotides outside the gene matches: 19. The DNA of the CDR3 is TGTGCCACCGTGGGATGGGCAGGGGCGGATTATTATAAGAAACTCTTT. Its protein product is CATVGWAGADYYKKLF.

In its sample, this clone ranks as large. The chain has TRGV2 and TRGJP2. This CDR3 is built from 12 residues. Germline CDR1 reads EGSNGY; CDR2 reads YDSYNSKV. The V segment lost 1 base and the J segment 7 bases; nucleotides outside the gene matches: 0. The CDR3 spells CATWDGDWIKTF. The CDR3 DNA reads TGTGCCACCTGGGACGGTGATTGGATCAAGACGTTT.